Each of the 18 T cell receptor beta chains below was sequenced from the same sample in a study of early T cells in non-severe SARS-CoV-2 infection. TCRdb used MiXCR to reprocess the 5' RACE reads, holding one entry per CDR3 protein. The sample carries 66,000 or so distinct CDR3 sequences, 10% to 13% recorded once. Sequencing was carried out using whole blood. Receptors originate from an adult who was a healthcare worker with PCR-confirmed SARS-CoV-2 infection or an uninfected control (not recorded which).

This clonotype was counted at least ten times. The chain carries TRBV2 and TRBJ1-6; D gene unclear. The CDR3 is 13 residues long. Trimming cost V 7 bases and J 0 bases, with 4 bases left between them. The germline V gene has CDR1 SNHLY and CDR2 FYNNEI. In nucleotides, the CDR3 is TGTGCCAGCATTAGCTCCTATAATTCACCCCTCCACTTT. As protein: CASISSYNSPLHF.

In the case of this clonotype: This may arise from a read error, as a much more abundant clone is one base away. The chain recombines TRBV2 with TRBJ1-2; possibly TRBD1 for D (5 bases). From germline, CDR1 is SNHLY and CDR2 FYNNEI. V was cut by 6 bases and J by 10 bases, with 18 bases left in between. The CDR3 is made up of 13 amino acids. CDR3 bases: TGTGCCAGCAGAGGGGATGGGACCGAACCCTACACCTTC. It translates to CASRGDGTEPYTF.

This clonotype came up a few times. The chain couples TRBV19 to TRBJ2-1; TRBD1 agrees at 7 bases. This CDR3 has 15 amino acids. CDR1 is LNHDA and CDR2 is SQIVND in the germline V gene (reference sequence). V lost 6 bases to trimming and J lost 1 base; unmatched junction nucleotides: 6. The CDR3 sequence: CASSPGQNSYNEQFF. DNA for the CDR3: TGTGCCAGTAGCCCGGGACAGAATTCCTACAATGAGCAGTTCTTC.

This clonotype has a count of ten or more. The chain uses TRBV7-3 and TRBJ2-7, with 10 bases matching TRBD2. This CDR3 region has 13 residues. Per the germline V gene, CDR1 is SGHTA and CDR2 is FQGTGA. The trim removed 2 bases at V and 7 bases at J, leaving 2 bases unmatched. In DNA, the CDR3 is TGTGCCAGCAGCTTATTGACTAGCGGGGAGCAGTACTTC. Protein sequence: CASSLLTSGEQYF. Full variable domain (outside the CDR3, taken from reference TRBV7-3 and TRBJ2-7): GAGVSQTPSNKVTEKGKYVELRCDPISGHTALYWYRQSLGQGPEFLIYFQGTGAADDSGLPNDRFFAVRPEGSVSTLKIQRTERGDSAVYLCASSLLTSGEQYFGPGTRLTVT.

The chain recombines TRBV20-1 with TRBJ2-2; D is possibly TRBD1 (5 bases). The CDR3 covers 13 residues. V was clipped by 6 bases and J by 3 bases, with 11 bases between them. Germline CDR1 is DFQATT and CDR2 is SNEGSKA (reference sequence). CDR3 amino acids: CSASGAYTGELFF. CDR3 bases: TGCAGTGCGAGTGGGGCCTACACCGGGGAGCTGTTTTTT.

This clonotype was observed a single time. The CDR3 is CASSRDRGNTEAFF. In DNA form, the CDR3 reads TGTGCCAGCAGCCGGGACAGGGGAAACACTGAAGCTTTCTTT. The chain links TRBV14 to TRBJ1-1; the match to TRBD1 covers 10 bases. V trimming: 4 bases; J trimming: 2 bases; junction bases outside the gene matches: 1. Germline assignment: CDR1 SGHDN and CDR2 FVKESK. The CDR3 runs to 14 residues.

This clonotype was detected a few times. For the CDR3, the DNA is TGCAGCGTGAACAGGGGGGATAACTATGGCTACACCTTC. Translating gives CSVNRGDNYGYTF. The chain carries TRBV29-1 and TRBJ1-2; 8 nucleotides match TRBD1. The CDR3 is 13 residues long. From germline, CDR1 is SQVTM and CDR2 ANQGSEA. V shed 6 bases, J shed 1 base, and the junction held 4 bases outside the gene matches.

V is TRBV6-5 and J is TRBJ2-1; D uncertain. The CDR3 is 12 residues long. V lost 2 bases and J 8 bases, leaving 7 bases between the germline ends. CDR1 is MNHEY, CDR2 SVGAGI, per germline. The CDR3 sequence is CASSYKDDEQFF. For the CDR3, the DNA is TGTGCCAGCAGTTACAAGGACGATGAGCAGTTCTTC.

Turning to this clonotype: The DNA is left out, because the CDR3 cannot be placed on it with certainty; the CDR3 is given as TCRdb lists it. The V gene is TRBV9, the J gene TRBJ2-2; the DNA was not compared with TRBD1, the D call given in the table. In germline, CDR1 is SGDLS, CDR2 YYNGEE. From its first to its last residue, the CDR3 has 13 amino acids. Here the CDR3 reads CASSGGPPGSCFF.

The chain couples TRBV4-1 to TRBJ1-1; no firm D call. Trimming shortened V by 2 bases and J by 1 base, and 11 bases separated the two germline ends. The length of the CDR3 is 15 residues. Germline lookup yields CDR1 MGHRA and CDR2 YSYEKL. CDR3 sequence: CASSQPRRGNTEAFF. CDR3 sequence (DNA): TGCGCCAGCAGCCAACCTAGACGAGGGAACACTGAAGCTTTCTTT.

This chain connects TRBV30 to TRBJ1-4; 9 positions match TRBD1. Losses at the gene ends were 5 bases for V and 10 bases for J; bases not matched to a gene: 11. There are 14 residues in the CDR3. CDR1 is GTSNPN, CDR2 SVGIG, per germline (reference sequence). CDR3 region: CAWEPGQGIRKLFF. In DNA form, the CDR3 reads TGTGCCTGGGAACCGGGACAGGGCATTCGAAAACTGTTTTTT.

The rearrangement links TRBV6-5 to TRBJ1-3; D is unclear. Trimming removed 11 bases at V and 5 bases at J, with 7 bases between. CDR3 length equals 10 residues. CDR1 and CDR2 from the germline V gene are MNHEY and SVGAGI. CDR3 in amino acids: CAVGRNTIYF. DNA of the CDR3: TGTGCCGTTGGGCGAAACACCATATATTTT.

V and J are TRBV7-8 and TRBJ1-1, with D possibly matching TRBD1 (6 bases). Germline V CDR1 and CDR2: SGHVS, FQNEAQ. The CDR3 extends over 14 amino acids. V gave up 4 bases and J gave up 7 bases, with 16 bases separating them. CDR3 amino acids: CASSSPPGAGEAFF. The CDR3 region has the DNA TGTGCCAGCAGCTCACCCCCGGGGGCGGGTGAAGCTTTCTTT.

In this sample, this clonotype turned up a few times. The chain joins TRBV10-3 to TRBJ2-1; 9 bases agree with TRBD2. This CDR3 comprises 14 residues. The V gene end was trimmed by 5 bases and the J gene end by 5 bases; junction bases not matched to a gene: 4. Per germline, CDR1 ENHRY and CDR2 SYGVKD. CDR3 bases: TGTGCCATCAGTTATTCTAGCGGGGACAATGAGCAGTTCTTC. Its protein product is CAISYSSGDNEQFF.

In its sample, this clonotype was seen many times. The chain has TRBV4-1 and TRBJ1-1; a possible D gene is TRBD1 (5 bases). Germline V gene lookup returns CDR1 MGHRA and CDR2 YSYEKL. Trimming cost V 1 base and J 4 bases, with 10 bases left between them. The CDR3 loop spans 14 amino acids. CDR3 protein: CASSQAPGSTEAFF. The DNA of the CDR3 is TGCGCCAGCAGCCAAGCCCCAGGGAGCACTGAAGCTTTCTTT.

This clonotype was observed at least ten times. This rearrangement joins TRBV18 to TRBJ2-5; 9 bases align to TRBD2. The CDR3 has 15 amino acids. Germline V gene data show CDR1 as KGHSH and CDR2 as LQKENI. V lost 5 bases to trimming and J lost 5 bases; unmatched junction nucleotides: 9. Written as DNA, the CDR3 is TGTGCCAGCTCAACGGGACTAGCCGAGGTTGAGACCCAGTACTTC. This codes for CASSTGLAEVETQYF.

This clonotype was found a few times. The rearrangement joins TRBV20-1 to TRBJ1-2; D is unresolved. V lost 0 bases and J lost 4, with 6 bases in between. CDR3 size: 12 residues. Germline V gives CDR1 DFQATT, CDR2 SNEGSKA (reference sequence). Here the CDR3 DNA reads TGCAGTGCTAGAGAAAGTGCCTATGGCTACACCTTC. Translation gives CSARESAYGYTF.

This clonotype showed up many times. The chain uses TRBV6-1 and TRBJ2-2; either TRBD1 or TRBD2 may supply D (5 bases each). Trimming removed 2 bases from V and 5 bases from J, with 12 bases in between. The length of the CDR3 is 15 residues. CDR1 MNHNS and CDR2 SASEGT come from the germline V gene. CDR3 DNA: TGTGCCAGCAGTGAACGAAGCTGGGGGACCGGGGAGCTGTTTTTT. Its translation: CASSERSWGTGELFF.